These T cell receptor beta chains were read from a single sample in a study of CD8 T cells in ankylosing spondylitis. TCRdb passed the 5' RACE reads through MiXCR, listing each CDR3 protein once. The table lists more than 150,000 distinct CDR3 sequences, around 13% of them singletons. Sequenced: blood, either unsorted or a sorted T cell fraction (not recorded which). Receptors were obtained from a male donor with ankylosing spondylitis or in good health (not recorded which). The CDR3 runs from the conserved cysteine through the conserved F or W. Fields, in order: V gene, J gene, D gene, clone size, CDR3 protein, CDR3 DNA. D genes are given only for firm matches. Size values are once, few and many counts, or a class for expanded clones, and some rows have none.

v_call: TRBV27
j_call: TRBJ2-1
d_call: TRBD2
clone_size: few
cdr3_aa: CASSLAAGGYNEQFF
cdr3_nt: TGTGCCAGCAGTTTAGCCGCGGGGGGATACAATGAGCAGTTCTTC

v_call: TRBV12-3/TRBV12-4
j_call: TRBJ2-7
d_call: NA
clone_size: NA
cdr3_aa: CASSLAWGTSYEQYF
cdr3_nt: TGTGCCAGCAGTTTAGCGTGGGGGACCTCCTACGAGCAGTACTTC

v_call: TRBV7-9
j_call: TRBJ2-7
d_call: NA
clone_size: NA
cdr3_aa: CASSLGTADEQYF
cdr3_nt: TGTGCCAGCAGCTTAGGGACAGCGGACGAGCAGTACTTC

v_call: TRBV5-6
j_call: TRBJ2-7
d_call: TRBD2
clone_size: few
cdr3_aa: CASSEEIGGSYEQYF
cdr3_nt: TGTGCCAGCAGCGAGGAAATCGGCGGGAGTTACGAGCAGTACTTC

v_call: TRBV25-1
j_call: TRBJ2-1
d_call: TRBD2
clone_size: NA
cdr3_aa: CASSSGLGLFF
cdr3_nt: TGTGCCAGCAGTTCGGGACTAGGGCTGTTCTTC

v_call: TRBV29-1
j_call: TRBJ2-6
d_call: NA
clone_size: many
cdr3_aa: CSVEWDVSSGANVLTF
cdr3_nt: TGCAGCGTTGAATGGGACGTTAGCTCTGGGGCCAACGTCCTGACTTTC

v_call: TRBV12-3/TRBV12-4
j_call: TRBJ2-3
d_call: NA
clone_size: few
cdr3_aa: CASSFLRGYTDTQYF
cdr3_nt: TGTGCCAGCAGTTTTCTACGCGGATACACAGATACGCAGTATTTT

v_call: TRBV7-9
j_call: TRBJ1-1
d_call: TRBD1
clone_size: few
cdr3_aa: CASSETGALNTEAFF
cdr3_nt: TGTGCCAGCAGCGAAACAGGGGCTCTGAACACTGAAGCTTTCTTT

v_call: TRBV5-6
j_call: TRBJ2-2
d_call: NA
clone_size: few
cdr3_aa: CASSSLVDSMGELFF
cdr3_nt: TGTGCCAGCAGCTCCCTCGTGGACAGCATGGGGGAGCTGTTTTTT

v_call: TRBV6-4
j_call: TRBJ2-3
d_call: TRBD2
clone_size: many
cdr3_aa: CASTETSGGQDTQYF
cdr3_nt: TGTGCCAGCACCGAGACTAGCGGGGGCCAGGATACGCAGTATTTT

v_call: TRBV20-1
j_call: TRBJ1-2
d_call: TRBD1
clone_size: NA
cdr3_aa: CSARTEDRSDGYTF
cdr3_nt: TGCAGTGCTAGGACAGAGGACAGGTCGGATGGCTACACCTTC

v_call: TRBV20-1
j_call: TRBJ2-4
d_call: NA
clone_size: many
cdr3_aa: CSARDGPTLAKNIQYF
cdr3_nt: TGCAGTGCTAGGGACGGACCGACCCTAGCCAAAAACATTCAGTACTTC

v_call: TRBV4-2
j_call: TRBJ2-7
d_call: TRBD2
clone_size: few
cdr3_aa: CASSRERGLSYEQYF
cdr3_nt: TGTGCCAGCAGCCGAGAGCGGGGGCTATCCTACGAGCAGTACTTC

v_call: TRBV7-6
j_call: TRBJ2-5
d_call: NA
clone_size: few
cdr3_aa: CASSLGGSAVETQYF
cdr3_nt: TGTGCCAGCAGCTTAGGGGGGTCGGCTGTAGAGACCCAGTACTTC

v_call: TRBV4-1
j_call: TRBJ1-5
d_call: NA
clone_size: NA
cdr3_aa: CASSYTTGYSNQPQHF
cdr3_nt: TGCGCCAGCAGCTATACTACAGGGTATAGCAATCAGCCCCAGCATTTT

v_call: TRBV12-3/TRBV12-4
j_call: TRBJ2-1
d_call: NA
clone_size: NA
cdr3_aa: CASTQTTGPQSEQFF
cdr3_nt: TGTGCCAGCACCCAGACTACAGGCCCCCAGAGTGAGCAGTTCTTC

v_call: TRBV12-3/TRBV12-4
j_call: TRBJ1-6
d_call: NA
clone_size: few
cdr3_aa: CASSLGSSYNSPLHF
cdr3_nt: TGTGCCAGCAGTTTAGGGAGCTCCTATAATTCACCCCTCCACTTT

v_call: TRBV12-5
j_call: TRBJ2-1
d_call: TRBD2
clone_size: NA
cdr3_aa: CASGFIAGATSQFF
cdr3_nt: TGTGCTAGTGGTTTTATAGCGGGGGCCACCTCGCAGTTCTTC

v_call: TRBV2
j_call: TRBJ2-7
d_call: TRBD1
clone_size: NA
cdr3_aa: CASDASDRGDNEQYF
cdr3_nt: TGTGCCAGCGACGCCTCTGACAGGGGGGACAACGAGCAGTACTTC

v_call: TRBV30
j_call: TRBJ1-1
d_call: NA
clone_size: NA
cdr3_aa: CAWSVQWGGEAFF
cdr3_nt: TGTGCCTGGAGTGTACAGTGGGGGGGGGAAGCTTTCTTT

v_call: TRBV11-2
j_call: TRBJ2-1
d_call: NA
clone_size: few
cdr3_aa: CASTSYEWESQFF
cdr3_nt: TGTGCCAGCACCTCTTACGAGTGGGAGTCACAGTTCTTC

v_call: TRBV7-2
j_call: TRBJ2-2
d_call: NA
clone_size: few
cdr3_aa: CASSPGTSGGELFF
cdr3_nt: TGTGCCAGCAGCCCGGGGACCTCCGGGGGGGAGCTGTTTTTT

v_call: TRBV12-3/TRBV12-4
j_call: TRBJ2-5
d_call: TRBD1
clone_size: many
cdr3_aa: CASSPDRVGETQYF
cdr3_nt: TGTGCCAGCAGTCCAGACAGGGTTGGGGAGACCCAGTACTTC

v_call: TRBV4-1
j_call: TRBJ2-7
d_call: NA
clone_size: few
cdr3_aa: CASSQEDVSGFGSYEQYF
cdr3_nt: TGCGCCAGCAGCCAAGAAGACGTATCGGGGTTTGGATCCTACGAGCAGTACTTC